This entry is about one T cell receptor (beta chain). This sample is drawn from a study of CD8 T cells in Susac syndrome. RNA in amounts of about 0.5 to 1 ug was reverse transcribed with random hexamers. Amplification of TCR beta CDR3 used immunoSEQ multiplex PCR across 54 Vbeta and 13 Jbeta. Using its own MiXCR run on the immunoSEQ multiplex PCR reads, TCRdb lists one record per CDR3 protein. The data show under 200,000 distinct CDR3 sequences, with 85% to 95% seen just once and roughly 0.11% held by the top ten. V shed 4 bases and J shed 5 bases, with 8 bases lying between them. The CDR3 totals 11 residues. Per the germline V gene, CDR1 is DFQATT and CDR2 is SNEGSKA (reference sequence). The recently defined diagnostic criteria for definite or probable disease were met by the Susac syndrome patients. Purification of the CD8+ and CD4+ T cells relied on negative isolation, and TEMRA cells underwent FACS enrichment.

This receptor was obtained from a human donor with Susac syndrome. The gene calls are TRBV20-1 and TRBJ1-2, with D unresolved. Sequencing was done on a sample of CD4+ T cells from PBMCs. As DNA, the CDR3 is TGCAGTGCTACGAATTTGTATGGCTACACCTTC. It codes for CSATNLYGYTF.